This T cell receptor beta chain was identified in a study of T cell repertoires in ileal Crohn's disease. Study results and caveats: Clonal expansions were more frequent in active smokers than non-smokers at surgery.

This CDR3 is 12 amino acids long. Between the trimmed V and J ends, which lost 5 bases and 5 bases, there was a span of 7 bases. The germline V gene encodes CDR1 MDHEN and CDR2 SYDVKM. TCRdb's copy holds only in-frame clones and misses some; the assay was immunoSEQ multiplex PCR. The table records around 2,700 clones, 70% to 85% of them present only once. This clone is labeled as large (0.1 to 1%). Its specificity is unknown. The gene calls are TRBV28 and TRBJ2-4; no reliable D call. Material: ileal tissue. This sequence was found in an adult with Crohn's disease. The CDR3 sequence: CASSTLENIQYF. In DNA form, the CDR3 reads TGTGCCAGCAGTACCTTAGAAAACATTCAGTACTTC.